Presented here are 8 T cell receptor beta chains from one specimen sequenced in a study of PD-L1 blockade in urothelial cancer. The time point here: pretreatment peripheral blood. Sequenced by immunoSEQ multiplex PCR; TCRdb stores in-frame clones only, minus some. The table lists fewer than 50,000 clones, around nine tenths of them singletons, with 20% to 25% in the top ten. Sequences were derived from PBMCs, sampled around atezolizumab (anti-PD-L1) treatment. The receptors stem from a donor aged 40 or over with urothelial cancer.

This rearrangement joins TRBV15 to TRBJ2-1, with TRBD2 identical over 11 bases. Per germline, CDR1 LNHNV and CDR2 YYDKDF (reference sequence). This CDR3 is 13 amino acids long. V trimming: 5 bases; J trimming: 10 bases; junction bases outside the gene matches: 4. In DNA form, the CDR3 reads TGTGCCACCAGCGGGACTAGCGGTGAGGAGCAGTTCTTC. It is translated as CATSGTSGEEQFF.

J is TRBJ2-5 and V is TRBV2; no firm D call. The germline V and J ends were trimmed by 5 bases and 2 bases, with 9 bases remaining between them. This CDR3 region has 13 residues. Per the germline V gene, CDR1 is SNHLY and CDR2 is FYNNEI. CDR3 coding DNA: TGTGCCAGCAGTTTCGCGGAGCAAGAGACCCAGTACTTC. It encodes CASSFAEQETQYF.

This chain links TRBV6-5 with TRBJ2-1; 9 nucleotides line up with TRBD2. Germline V lookup: CDR1 MNHEY, CDR2 SVGAGI. V trimming: 6 bases; J trimming: 4 bases; junction bases outside the gene matches: 7. The CDR3 extends over 15 amino acids. The CDR3: CASRRLAVVYNEQFF. CDR3 coding DNA: TGTGCCAGCAGACGACTAGCGGTTGTATACAATGAGCAGTTCTTC.

This clone was counted once. The gene calls are TRBV19 and TRBJ2-7; TRBD2 matches 9 bases. The CDR3 has 14 amino acids. J gave up 2 bases and V 3 bases, and 2 bases lay outside the gene matches. CDR1 is LNHDA and CDR2 is SQIVND in the germline V gene (reference sequence). In DNA form, the CDR3 reads TGTGCCAGTAGTATGGCGGGGGGGGCCTACGAGCAGTACTTC. Residues: CASSMAGGAYEQYF.

V is TRBV9 and J is TRBJ1-1; D is unresolved. V was clipped by 0 bases and J by 8 bases, with 11 bases between them. This CDR3 is built from 13 residues. Germline assignment: CDR1 SGDLS and CDR2 YYNGEE. The CDR3 DNA reads as TGTGCCAGCAGCGTAGACCACGGCGGGGAAGCTTTCTTT. This encodes CASSVDHGGEAFF.

This sequence joins TRBV18 and TRBJ1-4; the D is unclear. The V gene's germline CDR1 is KGHSH and CDR2 LQKENI. V lost 3 bases and J lost 4, with 6 bases in between. The CDR3 contains 13 residues. As DNA, the CDR3 is TGTGCCAGCTCACCGAACAGTAATGAAAAACTGTTTTTT. Translation: CASSPNSNEKLFF.

The CDR3 bases are TGTGCCTGGAGTCTGACAGGGGGTAATTCACCCCTCCACTTT. Protein: CAWSLTGGNSPLHF. This chain connects TRBV30 to TRBJ1-6, with 9 positions matching TRBD1. The CDR3 is made up of 14 amino acids. V trimming: 2 bases; J trimming: 6 bases; junction bases outside the gene matches: 2. Per the germline V gene, CDR1 is GTSNPN and CDR2 is SVGIG (reference sequence).

The chain uses TRBV7-6 and TRBJ2-7, with D perhaps matching TRBD2 (5 bases). The length of the CDR3 is 15 residues. The ends were cut back, 0 bases at V and 2 bases at J, with 11 bases in the middle. CDR1 is SGHVS and CDR2 is FNYEAQ in the germline V gene. This CDR3 is CASSLAGDPAYEQYF. For the CDR3, the DNA is TGTGCCAGCAGCTTAGCGGGAGATCCCGCCTACGAGCAGTACTTC.